The 4 T cell receptor beta chains presented below share a single source sample, sequenced in a study of blood T cell repertoires in COVID-19. Sequencing was performed with immunoSEQ multiplex PCR; in TCRdb, only in-frame clones are kept and a portion is missing. Here the sample spans approximately 38,000 clones, just over 85% being singletons. The specimen was peripheral blood. Receptor source: a woman in her seventies with active COVID-19.

This clone was seen a handful of times. The chain uses TRBV11-3 and TRBJ2-7, with D perhaps matching TRBD2 (6 bases). The length of the CDR3 is 15 residues. From germline, CDR1 is SGHNT and CDR2 YENEEA. The V and J ends lost 5 bases and 2 bases respectively, with 16 bases between them. The CDR3 nucleotides are TGTGCCAGCAGCCCCAATTTGGGGGGTGCCTACGAGCAGTACTTC. Its translation: CASSPNLGGAYEQYF.

The J gene is TRBJ1-1, the V gene TRBV5-6; D call uncertain. With 4 bases removed from V and 4 bases from J, the gap between germline ends came to 20 bases. Germline V gene lookup returns CDR1 SGHDT and CDR2 YYEEEE. The CDR3 loop spans 16 amino acids. DNA for the CDR3: TGTGCCAGCAGCCCTGGAGGAGGCGGGAGATTCACTGAAGCTTTCTTT. This translates into CASSPGGGGRFTEAFF. Full variable domain (outside the CDR3, taken from reference TRBV5-6 and TRBJ1-1): DAGVTQSPTHLIKTRGQQVTLRCSPKSGHDTVSWYQQALGQGPQFIFQYYEEEERQRGNFPDRFSGHQFPNYSSELNVNALLLGDSALYLCASSPGGGGRFTEAFFGQGTRLTVV.

The gene calls are TRBV11-2 and TRBJ2-3; TRBD1 agrees at 8 bases. The CDR3 spans 17 residues. The germline V gene has CDR1 SGHAT and CDR2 FQNNGV. V lost 5 bases, J lost 8 bases, and 18 bases stayed unmatched. The CDR3 here is CASSEGRDRGPGGTQYF. CDR3 bases: TGTGCCAGCAGCGAAGGCCGTGACAGGGGCCCTGGGGGTACGCAGTATTTT.

The gene calls are TRBV28 and TRBJ2-3; 9 bases align to TRBD2. The CDR3 extends over 15 amino acids. After removal of 3 bases from V and 7 bases from J, the junction contained 8 bases not matched to a gene. Per germline, CDR1 MDHEN and CDR2 SYDVKM. The DNA of the CDR3 is TGTGCCAGCAGTTTCGGGCGGGGGGGTAGGAATACGCAGTATTTT. Its translation is CASSFGRGGRNTQYF.